This TCR beta chain comes out of a study of CD8+ T cells in alopecia areata. Punch biopsies of lesional scalp, plus peripheral blood, were taken from alopecia areata patients. RNA was extracted and reverse transcribed into cDNA as the sequencing template. Measured with immunoSEQ multiplex PCR; TCRdb has only the in-frame clones, and not every one. The sample lists some 14,000 clones, under 65% occurring once. This receptor was identified in a human donor with alopecia areata. Specimen: skin, collected at week 0.

The CDR3: CASSEHSYEQYF. The DNA for the CDR3 is TGTGCCAGCAGTGAACACTCCTACGAGCAGTACTTC. The V and J genes are TRBV6-5 and TRBJ2-7, with no clear D. Germline V lookup: CDR1 MNHEY, CDR2 SVGAGI. The CDR3 sequence is 12 residues long. V was trimmed by 5 bases and J by 0 bases, leaving 5 bases between them.